The present TCR beta chain was sequenced within a study of cytomegalovirus exposure and HLA in healthy donors (dated by TCRdb to about 2017). For the wider study: According to an earlier analysis of several hundred of the donors, about 170 million T cells yielded 95 million to 140 million unique TCR beta sequences and approximately 280 Gb of sequence data. Along with the roughly 700-subject first cohort, a separate validation cohort of roughly 110 different subjects was used. To study patterns of TCR occurrence, a later analysis re-analyzed previously published TCR beta repertoires from just over 650 donors and added high-resolution HLA genotyping. All discovery cohort repertoires had been generated on a single sequencing platform. To predict cytomegalovirus infection status, the study combined high-throughput TCR immunosequencing, statistical association of individual TCRs with disease status, and machine learning. In an earlier analysis of several hundred of the donors, high-throughput TCR beta sequencing was used to judge whether each TCR beta V gene segment behaved as functional or pseudogenic. Using immunosequencing, the study profiled T cell repertoires from roughly 650 subjects and related those repertoires to cytomegalovirus serostatus. The later analysis used no new phenotypic data to find candidate immune exposures, relying instead on TCR beta sequences and their occurrence across donors. The study was designed to test whether signatures of past pathogen exposure could be identified by cataloging public T cell receptors. Both class I and class II loci were covered by HLA typing, at four-digit resolution. Donor age, sex, ethnicity and CMV serostatus were collected together with the repertoire data. Of the roughly 400 genotyped donors, 65% to 90% fell in the genetic ancestry cluster associated with self-reported Caucasian donors. An early release that covered fewer than 750 HLA-typed donors contained about 300 gigabases of sequencing data and 80 million or so unique TCR sequences. Five DR-DQ haplotypes were handled as single units for association and clustering because linkage in the cohort was strong. A later genetic analysis took genome-wide SNP genotypes for about 65% of the 666 donors and used that subset as a discovery cohort. Across 300 to 400 genotyped donors of the cohort, an average of approximately 220,000 unique TCR beta nucleotide sequences per donor were sequenced, and roughly a sixth of those sequences were non-productive. Typing coverage differed by locus: A, B, C, DRB1 and DQB1 were typed in roughly 620-630 donors, DQA1 in 522, DPA1 in around 610, and DPB1 in roughly 450.

The cohort comprised around 690 healthy bone marrow donors. Cohort members were all nominally healthy when sampled, although unrecorded immune exposures were likely present. The donor tested CMV seropositive and was one of the 289 seropositive cohort members. Every donor gave a peripheral blood sample, and the peripheral blood mononuclear cells from that sample were used for TCR beta sequencing. Genomic DNA was extracted from the blood cell samples with the Qiagen DNeasy Blood Extraction Kit. From its cysteine to its phenylalanine, the CDR3 spans 16 amino acids. Only CDR3 DNA remains: 48 bases, in frame from the first base. CDR1 and CDR2 are drawn from the germline V gene: MGHRA, YSYEKL. Deletion took 5 bases off V and 0 bases off J, with a span of 14 bases between the germline ends. Points on this clone: The target of this receptor is not known. No clone much larger than this one lies a single base away; base qualities are absent.

Library generation was performed with the immunoSEQ multiplex PCR assay. For the multiplex PCR, a mixture combining 60 forward primers for TCR Vbeta segments and 13 reverse primers for TCR Jbeta segments was used. Amplification of the CDR3 region of rearranged TCR beta genes was performed with a multiplex PCR assay on genomic DNA. On the Illumina HiSeq System, the amplified TCR beta libraries were sequenced as 87-base-pair reads. The authors' analysis ran thus. Across the 600 to 700 repertoires, a later analysis counted some 80 million unique TCR beta chains, around 10 million of which were shared by at least two donors. To remove PCR and sequencing errors, raw reads were error-corrected and collapsed into unique sequences using a nearest-neighbor algorithm that merged closely related sequences. To assign V, D and J gene segments, CDR3 sequences were aligned to IMGT reference sequences. Each retained sequence needed at least a six-nucleotide match to both a V gene segment and a J gene segment. Rearrangements were called productive when the CDR3 lacked stop codons and stayed in frame with V and J; all others were non-productive. Following IMGT convention, CDR3 was defined as the stretch from the second conserved V-encoded cysteine up to the conserved J-encoded phenylalanine. Sequences without an unambiguous match to a single V gene segment were excluded from the earlier analysis of 450 to 750 of the donors. An earlier analysis of several hundred of the donors called V segments functional above 56.7% productive rearrangements and segregating when the between-donor standard deviation exceeded 5%. A statistical classification framework was developed to diagnose cytomegalovirus status using the catalog of TCR beta chain sequences. In a later analysis, TCR nucleotide sequences were compared against IMGT/GENE-DB human TR gene sequences so that V and J genes could be assigned. In a later analysis, CDR3 sequences and most-parsimonious VDJ recombination scenarios were assigned using the TCRdist pipeline. In a later analysis, each TCR beta chain was defined by its CDR3 amino acid sequence together with its V-gene family, and reads without a unique V-gene family were excluded. In a later analysis, around 650 highly shared, low-generation-probability nucleotide sequences were removed to address suspected cross-contamination and a sequencing artifact. In a later analysis, a clonal expansion index was calculated for each public chain from normalized within-repertoire ranks of inferred template counts. A later analysis computed generation probabilities with a VDJ recombination model fitted to out-of-frame rearrangements, and checked the results against IGoR. In a later analysis, TCR-TCR, TCR-HLA and TCR-CMV co-occurrence was scored with hypergeometric tests, and a repertoire-size bias correction was applied to TCR pairs. To estimate false discovery rates, a later analysis permuted the HLA or CMV assignments 20 times. A later analysis grouped co-occurring TCRs with DBSCAN, adding TCRdist sequence similarity when clustering within HLA-allele-positive subsets. Repertoires with fewer than 30,000 or more than 120,000 public chains were left out of co-occurrence clustering, as were five repertoires with anomalous nucleotide sharing. Here the immuneACCESS table is served through TCRdb, limited to in-frame sequences with V and J called. Missing clones are a known gap in these copies; in checked studies unresolved V genes cover under half, and the rest lacks a known reason. Clone size and the V and J calls come from that table; the DNA yielded D and trimming. The sample data list around 170,000 clones, and 80% of these were observed just once. Together, the top ten hold around 1.4% of the sample.

What the authors observed across the whole study: According to the authors, the approach could potentially be generalized to other disease states and immunological phenotypes. The sequencing pipeline was judged likely to have produced a cluster of highly shared sequence variants as a technical artifact. A further reported finding was that TCR beta sequences accurately predicted the HLA-A and HLA-B alleles for most subjects in the first cohort. In a later analysis, HLA-associated TCR beta chains were found to be more clonally expanded and to have lower generation probabilities than equally common non-associated chains. According to a later genetic analysis, donors in an Asian-associated ancestry cluster had fewer N-insertions in productive TCRs than the roughly 660-donor mean. A later analysis found that TCR association rates varied across HLA loci, with DRB1 alleles showing the most associated TCRs and HLA-C alleles the fewest. In vitro tests confirmed that a few of the cytomegalovirus-associated TCR beta chains recognize cytomegalovirus antigens. In a later genetic analysis, a missense DCLRE1C variant was associated with V-gene and J-gene trimming of TCR beta chains, and the association was replicated in an independent cohort. The study listed 150 to 200 TCR beta chains as associated with cytomegalovirus. Because HLA typing was unavailable for some donors at each locus, only the typed subset was used in association tests. In an earlier analysis of around 600 of the donors, most TCR beta V segments were observed in productive rearrangements about 90% or about 30% of the time, broadly matching IMGT annotations. The classifier was reported to diagnose cytomegalovirus status with high specificity and sensitivity in both the original cohort and the validation cohort. The 87-base-pair reads could not distinguish some IMGT-functional V segments, including TRBV6-2 and TRBV6-3, so those segments were excluded. The cohort was sequenced for TCR beta chains only, and without alpha or paired-chain data the features that could be detected were limited. Immune exposure information for the cohort was limited to CMV serostatus. Because counts were too low, some 17 rarely observed V segments, including chromosome 9 orphons, were left out of the earlier analysis of 500 to 750 of the donors. In a later analysis, most CMV-associated TCR beta chains were found to appear HLA-restricted, with HLA associations seemingly driven largely by CMV exposure. While some public TCRs were present in many individuals, most TCR sequences turned up only very rarely across donors. In a later analysis, around 15,000 TCR beta sequences were associated with specific HLA alleles at a false discovery rate of 0.05. Linkage disequilibrium might explain the correlated functional status among segregating V segments, but an unknown experimental factor could not be ruled out. A later analysis reported that several top co-occurrence clusters appeared linked to parvovirus B19, influenza, CMV and Epstein-Barr virus. When HLA alleles, especially DR and DQ, strongly co-occurred, attributing TCR associations to individual alleles was difficult. Sequencing depth was assumed to be roughly uniform across donors in the presence/absence analyses, though that assumption may not hold.

The TCR originated in a girl aged 5-17 years in good health and CMV-seropositive. Sequences were obtained from PBMCs. Rearrangement joined TRBV4-1 to TRBJ1-3, and possibly TRBD1, on 5 matching bases. The nucleotide sequence is given as TGCGCCAGCAGCGGGGGACTTTTAAGCTCTGGAAACACCATATATTTT. This codes for CASSGGLLSSGNTIYF.